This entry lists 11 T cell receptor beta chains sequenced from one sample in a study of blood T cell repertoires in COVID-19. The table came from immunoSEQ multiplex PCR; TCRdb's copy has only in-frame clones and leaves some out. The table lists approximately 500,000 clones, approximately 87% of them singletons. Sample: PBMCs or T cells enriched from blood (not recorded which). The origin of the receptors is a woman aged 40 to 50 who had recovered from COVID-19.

The CDR3 region has the DNA TGTGCCAGCAGCTTGGAGAGACAGGGAAACACCATATATTTT. This encodes CASSLERQGNTIYF. The chain uses TRBV5-8 and TRBJ1-3; the D gene is possibly TRBD1 (5 bases). The CDR3 spans 14 residues. Trimming pared 0 bases from V and 4 bases from J, leaving 8 bases between. Germline V gene data show CDR1 as SGHTS and CDR2 as YDEGEE.

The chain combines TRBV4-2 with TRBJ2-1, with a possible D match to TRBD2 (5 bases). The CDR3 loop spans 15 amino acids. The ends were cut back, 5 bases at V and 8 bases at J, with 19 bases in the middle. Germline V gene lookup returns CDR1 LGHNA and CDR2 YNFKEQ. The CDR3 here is CASSGRLSSSDEQFF. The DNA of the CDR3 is TGTGCCAGCAGCGGGAGACTAAGCAGTAGCGATGAGCAGTTCTTC.

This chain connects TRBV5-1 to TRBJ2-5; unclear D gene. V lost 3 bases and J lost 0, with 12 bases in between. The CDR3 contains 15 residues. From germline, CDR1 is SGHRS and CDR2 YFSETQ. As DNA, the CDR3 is TGCGCCAGCAGCTCTTTCTCCCCTAACCAAGAGACCCAGTACTTC. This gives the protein CASSSFSPNQETQYF. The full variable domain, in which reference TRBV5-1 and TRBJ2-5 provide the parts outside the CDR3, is KAGVTQTPRYLIKTRGQQVTLSCSPISGHRSVSWYQQTPGQGLQFLFEYFSETQRNKGNFPGRFSGRQFSNSRSEMNVSTLELGDSALYLCASSSFSPNQETQYFGPGTRLLVL.

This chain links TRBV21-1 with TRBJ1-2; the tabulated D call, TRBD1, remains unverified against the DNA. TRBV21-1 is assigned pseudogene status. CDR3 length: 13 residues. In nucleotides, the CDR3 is TGTGCCAGCATAAAACCCCCAGGGGCTGGCTACACCTTC. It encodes CASIKPPGAGYTF.

CDR3 DNA sequence: TGCGCCAGCAGCCTAGACCCAAACACTGAAGCTTTCTTT. Translating it yields CASSLDPNTEAFF. The rearrangement links TRBV4-1 to TRBJ1-1; unclear D gene. The length of the CDR3 is 13 residues. Germline V CDR1 and CDR2: MGHRA, YSYEKL. Trimming took off 4 bases at V and 2 bases at J, with 8 bases between the two ends.

This chain's CDR3 is CASTRTGSSYEQYF. The CDR3 DNA reads TGCGCCAGCACCCGGACAGGGAGCTCCTACGAGCAGTACTTC. The chain joins TRBV5-1 to TRBJ2-7; 8 nucleotides line up with TRBD1. This CDR3 comprises 14 residues. Germline V gives CDR1 SGHRS, CDR2 YFSETQ. V trimming: 6 bases; J trimming: 0 bases; junction bases outside the gene matches: 5.

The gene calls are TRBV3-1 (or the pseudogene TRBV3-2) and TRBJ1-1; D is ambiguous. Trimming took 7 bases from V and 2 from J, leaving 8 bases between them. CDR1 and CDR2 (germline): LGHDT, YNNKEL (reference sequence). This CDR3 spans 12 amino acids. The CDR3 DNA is TGTGCCAGCACCCTGGCCAACACTGAAGCTTTCTTT. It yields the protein CASTLANTEAFF.

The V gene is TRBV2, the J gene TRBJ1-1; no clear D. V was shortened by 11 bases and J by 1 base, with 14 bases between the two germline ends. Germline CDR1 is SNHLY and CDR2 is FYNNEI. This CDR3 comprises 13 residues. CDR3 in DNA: TGTGCCCAGCAAGGGAGGCAGAACACTGAAGCTTTCTTT. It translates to CAQQGRQNTEAFF.

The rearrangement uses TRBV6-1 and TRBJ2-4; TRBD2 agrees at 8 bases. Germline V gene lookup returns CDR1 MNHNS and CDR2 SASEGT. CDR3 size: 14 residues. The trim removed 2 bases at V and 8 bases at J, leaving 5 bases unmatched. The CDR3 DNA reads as TGTGCCAGCAGTGAATCGGGGGGGTCGGACATTCAGTACTTC. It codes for CASSESGGSDIQYF.

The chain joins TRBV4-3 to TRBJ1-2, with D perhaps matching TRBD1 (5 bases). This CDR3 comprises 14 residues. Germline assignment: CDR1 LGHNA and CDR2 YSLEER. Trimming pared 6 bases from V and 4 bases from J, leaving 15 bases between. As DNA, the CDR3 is TGCGCCAGCAGTAAGGGGCGGACGTTCTATGGCTACACCTTC. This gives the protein CASSKGRTFYGYTF.

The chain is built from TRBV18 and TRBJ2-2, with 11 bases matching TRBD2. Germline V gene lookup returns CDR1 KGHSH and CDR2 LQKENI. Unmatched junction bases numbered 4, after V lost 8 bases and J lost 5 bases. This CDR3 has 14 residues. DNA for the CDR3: TGTGCCAGCGGGACTAGCGGTATTACCGGGGAGCTGTTTTTT. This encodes CASGTSGITGELFF.